The T cell receptor beta chain described here comes from a study of T cell changes during pregnancy in multiple sclerosis. V was clipped by 5 bases and J by 3 bases, with 13 bases between them. Germline V gives CDR1 SGHNT, CDR2 YENEEA. The CDR3 has 14 amino acids. The assay was immunoSEQ multiplex PCR, and TCRdb's table has in-frame clones only and misses some. Of some 93,000 clones listed, roughly 91% are singletons. The chain joins TRBV11-3 to TRBJ1-1; D is ambiguous. The clonotype comes from a female donor in good health, enrolled as a control in a pregnancy study. The material was peripheral blood, obtained after pregnancy. The CDR3 sequence: CASSRLSGDTEAFF. In DNA, the CDR3 is TGTGCCAGCAGCCGACTAAGCGGGGACACTGAAGCTTTCTTT. Together with reference TRBV11-3 and TRBJ1-1, the CDR3 gives the full variable domain: EAGVVQSPRYKIIEKKQPVAFWCNPISGHNTLYWYLQNLGQGPELLIRYENEEAVDDSQLPKDRFSAERLKGVDSTLKIQPAELGDSAVYLCASSRLSGDTEAFFGQGTRLTVV.